This TCR beta chain derives from a study of blood T cell repertoires in COVID-19. Across under 25 US areas, participants ranged in age from about 18 to 100 years. Participant-given clinical history determined each cohort assignment. Within the 2 weeks before study entry, each person in the exposed group met a COVID-19 case. Trimming removed 4 bases from V and 1 base from J, with 7 bases in between. CDR1 and CDR2 (germline): ENHRY, SYGVKD. This CDR3 contains 13 residues. How the authors handled the data: By means of reference gene primer amplification, nucleated cell counts were estimated. Clones were sequenced by immunoSEQ multiplex PCR, and TCRdb holds only the in-frame ones, with some missing. D and trimming were read from the DNA, whereas the V and J calls and clone size are those reported in that table. The data hold 300,000 to 350,000 clones, with approximately 90% observed a single time.

The TCR originated in a woman aged 30 to 39 who had been exposed to COVID-19. Material for sequencing was PBMCs or T cells enriched from blood (not recorded which). V is TRBV10-3 and J is TRBJ2-5; no definite D call. The CDR3 DNA is TGTGCCATCAGTGGAACAATCCAAGAGACCCAGTACTTC. As protein: CAISGTIQETQYF.